This paragraph covers one TCR beta chain sequence. Its antigen is currently unknown. The single heparinised draw taken from each donor contained around 100 mL of blood on average. The sample comes from a study of beta chain features in type 1 diabetes. Study-level information: No patient-donor differences in age, gender, total cells or subset yield. Study findings and constraints: Moderately but significantly shorter TCRB CDR3s were found in Type 1 diabetes patients in all four CD4+ subsets. Among patients, naive, central memory and Treg TCRB repertoires appeared more similar than among healthy donors. Researchers caution that PCR might favor shorter templates, equally among patients and controls.

This CDR3 spans 17 amino acids. Germline CDR1 MGHDK, CDR2 SYGVNS. The V gene end was trimmed by 3 bases and the J gene end by 3 bases; junction bases not matched to a gene: 9. All of the isolated RNA was reverse transcribed, so expressed TCRB transcripts were sequenced. Generated by immunoSEQ multiplex PCR, the TCRdb table keeps only in-frame clones and is missing some. The table shows approximately 240,000 clones, with approximately 16% occurring only once. The clonotype comes from a man younger than 45 with type 1 diabetes. This chain links TRBV25-1 with TRBJ2-3; 10 bases align to TRBD2. Sample: naive CD4+ T cells from blood. The CDR3 coding sequence is TGTGCCAGCAGTGACCAACGACTAGCGGGTGGGACAGATACGCAGTATTTT. Protein product: CASSDQRLAGGTDTQYF.